This T cell receptor (beta chain) appears in the sequencing data of a study of OX40 agonist ivuxolimab in advanced cancers. Study-wide context: Partial response was recorded in three patients: one hepatocellular carcinoma and two cutaneous melanoma cases. Study-wide points: Individuals who were partial responders at 0.1-3.0 mg/kg had clonal expansion that ranked among the lowest.

The method was immunoSEQ multiplex PCR; TCRdb's version includes in-frame clones alone and lacks a portion of them. The sample lists about 62,000 clones; around 93% were seen once. This clone has a single count. Its specificity is not known. In germline, CDR1 is SGDLS, CDR2 YYNGEE. The CDR3 sequence is 14 residues long. V shed 4 bases and J shed 4 bases, with 14 bases lying between them. The TCR sequence derives from an adult with an advanced solid tumor such as melanoma, head and neck, liver or kidney cancer. The V and J genes are TRBV9 and TRBJ1-2; possibly TRBD1 for D (5 bases). Specimen: CD4+ or CD8+ T cells sorted from blood, collected in a trial of the OX40 agonist ivuxolimab. The CDR3 nucleotides read TGTGCCAGCAGCCAGGGAGACAGCATCTATGGCTACACCTTC. It encodes CASSQGDSIYGYTF.